A single sample is the source of the 18 T cell receptor beta chains below, sequenced in a study of shared clonotypes between healthy human individuals. Positively selected for CCR7, the CD45RO-negative cells used as naive CD8 cells excluded terminally differentiated effector memory CD45RA+ cells. Measured with immunoSEQ multiplex PCR; TCRdb has only the in-frame clones, and not every one. The sample consists of some 1,900,000 clones, less than 95% of them appearing once. The sample taken for sequencing was naive CD8+ T cells sorted from blood. These receptors originate from a man between 18 and 29 years old in good health.

The chain recombines TRBV30 with TRBJ1-2; no definite D call. The length of the CDR3 is 15 residues. V lost 4 bases and J lost 4, with 19 bases in between. Germline CDR1 reads GTSNPN; CDR2 reads SVGIG (reference sequence). The CDR3 bases are TGTGCCTGGAACGTGTACGCGGGGTCCAGCTATGGCTACACCTTC. Its protein is CAWNVYAGSSYGYTF.

With respect to this clone: Other nucleotide sequences in the sample specify the same CDR3. The rearrangement links TRBV28 to TRBJ2-7; 9 bases line up with TRBD1. CDR1 and CDR2 from the germline V gene are MDHEN and SYDVKM. The J segment lost 5 bases and the V segment lost 3 bases, leaving 5 bases of the junction unmatched. The CDR3 length is 14 residues. This chain's CDR3 is CASSFPGQGDEQYF. CDR3 sequence (DNA): TGTGCCAGCAGTTTTCCGGGACAGGGCGACGAGCAGTACTTC.

The chain employs TRBV7-9 and TRBJ1-2, with 11 nucleotides matching TRBD1. Germline-derived CDR1 and CDR2 are SEHNR and FQNEAQ (reference sequence). V shed 5 bases, J shed 7 bases, and the junction held 6 bases outside the gene matches. The CDR3 contains 14 residues. As DNA, the CDR3 is TGTGCCAGCAGCCTGGGACAGGGGGTGGTTGGCTACACCTTC. This sequence encodes CASSLGQGVVGYTF.

In its sample, this clone was seen a few times. The chain recombines TRBV5-6 with TRBJ1-6; D remains unclear. V lost 0 bases, J lost 9 bases, and 19 bases lay in between. The CDR3 loop spans 17 amino acids. Looked up from germline, CDR1 is SGHDT and CDR2 is YYEEEE. The DNA of the CDR3 is TGTGCCAGCAGCTTGGTGTATCCCGATCGGTTCGGTTCACCCCTCCACTTT. This sequence encodes CASSLVYPDRFGSPLHF.

The chain combines TRBV7-9 with TRBJ1-5; TRBD1 agrees at 7 bases. The ends lost 5 bases at V and 5 bases at J; junction bases unmatched: 6. Germline CDR1 is SEHNR and CDR2 is FQNEAQ (reference sequence). This CDR3 has 14 amino acids. CDR3 nucleotides: TGTGCCAGCAGCCAGACAGGGATGGATCAGCCCCAGCATTTT. Translating gives CASSQTGMDQPQHF.

The genes are TRBV7-9 and TRBJ1-2, with TRBD1 as a possible D gene (6 bases). The CDR3 runs 14 residues. The V and J ends lost 5 bases and 6 bases respectively, with 16 bases between them. The V gene's germline CDR1 is SEHNR and CDR2 FQNEAQ (reference sequence). CDR3 in amino acids: CASSGLGATHGYTF. The CDR3 region has the DNA TGTGCCAGCAGCGGACTGGGGGCTACCCATGGCTACACCTTC.

The rearrangement uses TRBV9 and TRBJ2-1, with D possibly being TRBD1 (5 bases). The CDR3 totals 15 residues. V shed 0 bases and J shed 4 bases, with 11 bases lying between them. Germline CDR1 SGDLS, CDR2 YYNGEE. CDR3 residues: CASSVDDRRYNEQFF. Written as DNA, the CDR3 is TGTGCCAGCAGCGTAGACGACAGAAGATACAATGAGCAGTTCTTC.

The chain combines TRBV7-9 with TRBJ2-7; TRBD2 matches at 8 bases. Germline V gives CDR1 SEHNR, CDR2 FQNEAQ (reference sequence). This CDR3 region has 14 residues. Unmatched junction bases numbered 8, after V lost 4 bases and J lost 6 bases. CDR3 loop: CASSSSPGLGEQYF. The DNA of the CDR3 is TGTGCCAGCAGCTCATCACCGGGACTAGGCGAGCAGTACTTC. Drawing the rest from reference TRBV7-9 and TRBJ2-7, the complete variable domain is DTGVSQNPRHKITKRGQNVTFRCDPISEHNRLYWYRQTLGQGPEFLTYFQNEAQLEKSRLLSDRFSAERPKGSFSTLEIQRTEQGDSAMYLCASSSSPGLGEQYFGPGTRLTVT.

Note on this clone: The junction shows a germline mismatch at one end, possibly a read error. The rearrangement uses TRBV7-7 and TRBJ2-7; TRBD2 is a possible D gene (6 bases). The CDR3 has 13 residues. In germline, CDR1 is SSHAT, CDR2 FNYEAQ (reference sequence). The CDR3 reads CASSLEEGREQYF. The CDR3 region has the DNA TGTGCTAGCAGCTTAGAGGAGGGACGCGAGCAGTACTTC.

This chain links TRBV2 with TRBJ2-7; D could derive from TRBD1 or TRBD2 (5 bases each). The CDR3 is 14 residues long. Germline CDR1 is SNHLY and CDR2 is FYNNEI. The V end was cut by 6 bases, the J end by 0 bases, with 12 bases between. This CDR3 is CASRPGTHSYEQYF. As DNA, the CDR3 is TGTGCCAGCAGACCCGGGACGCACTCCTACGAGCAGTACTTC. The whole variable domain, remainder taken from reference TRBV2 and TRBJ2-7, is EPEVTQTPSHQVTQMGQEVILRCVPISNHLYFYWYRQILGQKVEFLVSFYNNEISEKSEIFDDQFSVERPDGSNFTLKIRSTKLEDSAMYFCASRPGTHSYEQYFGPGTRLTVT.

The V and J genes are TRBV7-6 and TRBJ2-7; D unclear. With 3 bases removed from V and 3 bases from J, the gap between germline ends came to 12 bases. The CDR3 runs to 14 residues. Germline loops: CDR1 SGHVS, CDR2 FNYEAQ. In DNA form, the CDR3 reads TGTGCCAGCAGCTTGGAGAGACCGGTCTACGAGCAGTACTTC. It translates to CASSLERPVYEQYF.

The chain uses TRBV19 and TRBJ1-5, with TRBD1 identical over 7 bases. Germline V gene data show CDR1 as LNHDA and CDR2 as SQIVND (reference sequence). The V and J ends lost 7 bases and 11 bases, in that order; junction bases with no gene match: 17. The CDR3 extends over 15 amino acids. The CDR3 loop is CASNGIGQAIRAQHF. The CDR3 DNA reads TGTGCCAGTAATGGTATAGGACAGGCTATAAGGGCCCAGCATTTT.

V is TRBV23-1 and J is TRBJ1-2, with a tentative D call TRBD1 (5 bases). TRBV23-1 is an ORF; its function is uncertain. This CDR3 comprises 14 residues. Trimming pared 7 bases from V and 4 bases from J, leaving 16 bases between. The CDR3 loop is CASIRKGPSYGYTF. CDR3 sequence (DNA): TGCGCCAGCATCCGCAAGGGGCCATCCTATGGCTACACCTTC.

As regards this clone: Other DNA sequences in the same sample also yield this CDR3. V and J are TRBV7-9 and TRBJ2-7, with a possible D match to TRBD1 (6 bases). V lost 1 base, J lost 2 bases, and 9 bases lay in between. Germline V CDR1 and CDR2: SEHNR, FQNEAQ (reference sequence). This CDR3 spans 14 amino acids. CDR3 region: CASSLGTATYEQYF. DNA for the CDR3: TGTGCCAGCAGCTTAGGGACAGCGACCTACGAGCAGTACTTC.

As concerns this clone: This sample also contains other DNA sequences that code for the same CDR3. The chain recombines TRBV11-2 with TRBJ2-7; D possibly corresponds to TRBD1 (5 bases). CDR3 length: 13 amino acids. CDR1 is SGHAT, CDR2 FQNNGV, per germline. V gave up 3 bases and J gave up 1 base, with 7 bases separating them. This CDR3 reads CASSLQGSYEQYF. The CDR3 DNA reads as TGTGCCAGCAGCTTGCAGGGATCCTACGAGCAGTACTTC.

The chain combines TRBV10-2 with TRBJ1-1, with 9 bases lining up with TRBD1. CDR3 length: 15 residues. V shed 0 bases, J shed 4 bases, and the junction held 3 bases outside the gene matches. Looked up from germline, CDR1 is WSHSY and CDR2 is SAAADI. The CDR3 nucleotides read TGCGCCAGCAGTGAGTCCCGGACAGGGGTCACTGAAGCTTTCTTT. Protein: CASSESRTGVTEAFF.

Regarding this clone: Its ends do not fully match the called genes, so a read error is possible. This chain connects TRBV7-7 to TRBJ2-5, with TRBD2 matching 8 bases. The germline V gene has CDR1 SSHAT and CDR2 FNYEAQ (reference sequence). CDR3 size: 16 residues. CDR3: CASSSAPGREGETQYF. For the CDR3, the DNA is TGTGCTAGCAGCTCGGCCCCGGGACGGGAGGGAGAGACCCAGTACTTC.

V usage is TRBV7-6 and J usage is TRBJ1-1; D might be TRBD1 (6 bases). V was trimmed by 5 bases and J by 5 bases, leaving 18 bases between them. Germline CDR1 and CDR2: SGHVS and FNYEAQ. CDR3 length: 15 residues. CDR3 DNA: TGTGCCAGCAGCATAAGGACGGGGGCTGGGACTGAAGCTTTCTTT. Translated, it gives CASSIRTGAGTEAFF.